The subject of this entry is one T cell receptor (beta chain). Study processing details: Estimated nucleated cell counts came from reference gene primer amplification. The method was immunoSEQ multiplex PCR; TCRdb's version includes in-frame clones alone and lacks a portion of them. V, J and clone size were drawn from that table, and D and trimming were deduced from the DNA. The sample has some 97,000 clones; 88% are singletons. This sample is drawn from a study of blood T cell repertoires in COVID-19. Study context: Acute-phase and convalescent COVID-19 samples originated in the United States, Italy and Spain. PBMCs, B-cell-depleted T cells, or T cells provided the cDNA or gDNA that made up the material.

Germline-derived CDR1 and CDR2 are SGDLS and YYNGEE. The trim removed 2 bases at V and 5 bases at J, leaving 9 bases unmatched. The CDR3 spans 15 residues. The sequenced sample was peripheral blood. The TCR was taken from a human donor in a cohort sampled during active COVID-19. The V call is TRBV9, the J call TRBJ2-5; 7 bases line up with TRBD1. CDR3 nucleotides: TGTGCCAGCAGCGTGGTACAGGGGTCGAGGGAGACCCAGTACTTC. Translated: CASSVVQGSRETQYF.